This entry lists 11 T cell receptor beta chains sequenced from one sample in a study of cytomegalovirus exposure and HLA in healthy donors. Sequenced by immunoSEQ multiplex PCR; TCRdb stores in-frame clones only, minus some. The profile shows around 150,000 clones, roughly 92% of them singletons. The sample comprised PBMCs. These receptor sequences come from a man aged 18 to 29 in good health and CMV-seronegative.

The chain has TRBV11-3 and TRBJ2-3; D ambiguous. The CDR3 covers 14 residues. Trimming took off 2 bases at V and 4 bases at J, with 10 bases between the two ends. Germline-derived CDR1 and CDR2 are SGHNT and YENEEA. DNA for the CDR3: TGTGCCAGCAGCTTACCGCAACTCCCAGATACGCAGTATTTT. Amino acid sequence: CASSLPQLPDTQYF.

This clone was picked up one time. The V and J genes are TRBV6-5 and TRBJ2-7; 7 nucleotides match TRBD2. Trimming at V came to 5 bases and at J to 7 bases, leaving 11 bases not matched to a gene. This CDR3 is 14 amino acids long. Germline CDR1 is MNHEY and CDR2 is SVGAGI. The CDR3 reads CASSGGSLIGEQYV. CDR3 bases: TGTGCCAGCAGTGGCGGGAGTCTTATAGGGGAGCAGTACGTC.

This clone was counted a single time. The CDR3 DNA reads TGTGCCAGCAGCGGGGCCCCCCTCAATGAGCAGTTCTTC. Encoded protein: CASSGAPLNEQFF. This sequence joins TRBV9 and TRBJ2-1; D gene ambiguous. V lost 3 bases, J lost 6 bases, and 10 bases lay in between. Germline V gives CDR1 SGDLS, CDR2 YYNGEE. This CDR3 is built from 13 residues.

The CDR3 DNA reads TGTGCCAGCAGCTTAGCGGCTCCGGGCGGGGGCACAGATACGCAGTATTTT. Its translation is CASSLAAPGGGTDTQYF. The J gene is TRBJ2-3, the V gene TRBV7-7, with D possibly being TRBD2 (6 bases). V was clipped by 0 bases and J by 1 base, with 14 bases between them. CDR3 length equals 17 residues. Germline V gene data show CDR1 as SSHAT and CDR2 as FNYEAQ (reference sequence).

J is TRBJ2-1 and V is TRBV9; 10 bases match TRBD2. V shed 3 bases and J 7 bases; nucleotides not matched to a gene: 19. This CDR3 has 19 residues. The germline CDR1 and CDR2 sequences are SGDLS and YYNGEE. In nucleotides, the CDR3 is TGTGCCAGCAGCGCCCCTGAGAGGGGAGTAGCGGGAGGAGGTAATGAGCAGTTCTTC. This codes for CASSAPERGVAGGGNEQFF.

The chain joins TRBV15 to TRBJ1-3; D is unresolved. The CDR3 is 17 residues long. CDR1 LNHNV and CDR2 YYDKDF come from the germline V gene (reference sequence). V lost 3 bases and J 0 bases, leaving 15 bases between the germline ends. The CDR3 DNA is TGTGCCACCAGCAGGGCTATACAGACGAGCTCTGGAAACACCATATATTTT. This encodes CATSRAIQTSSGNTIYF.

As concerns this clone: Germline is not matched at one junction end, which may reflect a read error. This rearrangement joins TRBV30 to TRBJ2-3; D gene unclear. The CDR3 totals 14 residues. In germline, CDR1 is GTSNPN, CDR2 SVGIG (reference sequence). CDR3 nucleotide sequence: TGTGCCTCGAGTCCCCAAGAGAACACAGATACGCAGTATTTT. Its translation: CASSPQENTDTQYF. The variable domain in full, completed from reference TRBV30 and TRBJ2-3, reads SQTIHQWPATLVQPVGSPLSLECTVEGTSNPNLYWYRQAAGRGLQLLFYSVGIGQISSEVPQNLSASRPQDRQFILSSKKLLLSDSGFYLCASSPQENTDTQYFGPGTRLTVL.

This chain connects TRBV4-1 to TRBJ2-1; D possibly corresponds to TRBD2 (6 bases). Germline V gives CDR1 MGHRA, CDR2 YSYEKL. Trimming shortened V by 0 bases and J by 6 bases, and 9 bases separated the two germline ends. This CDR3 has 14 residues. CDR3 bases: TGCGCCAGCAGCCAAGACGGGAGTCCCAATGAGCAGTTCTTC. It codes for CASSQDGSPNEQFF.

CDR3 in amino acids: CASSSDRTLETQYF. As DNA, the CDR3 is TGCGCCAGCAGCTCGGACAGGACTCTGGAGACGCAGTATTTT. This sequence joins TRBV5-1 and TRBJ2-3; TRBD1 aligns across 7 bases. Trimming at V came to 3 bases and at J to 9 bases, leaving 10 bases not matched to a gene. The CDR3 is 14 residues long. Germline V gives CDR1 SGHRS, CDR2 YFSETQ.

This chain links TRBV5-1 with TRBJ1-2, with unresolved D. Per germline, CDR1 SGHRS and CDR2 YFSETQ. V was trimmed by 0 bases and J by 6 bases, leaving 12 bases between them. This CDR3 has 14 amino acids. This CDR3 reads CASSLARIEDGYTF. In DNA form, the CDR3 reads TGCGCCAGCAGCTTGGCACGGATCGAGGATGGCTACACCTTC.

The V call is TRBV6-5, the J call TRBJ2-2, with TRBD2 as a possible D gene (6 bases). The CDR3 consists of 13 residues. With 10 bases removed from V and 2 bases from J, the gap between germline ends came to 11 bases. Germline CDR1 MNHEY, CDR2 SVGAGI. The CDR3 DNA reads TGTGCCACCCGGGACTTCAACACCGGGGAGCTGTTTTTT. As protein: CATRDFNTGELFF.